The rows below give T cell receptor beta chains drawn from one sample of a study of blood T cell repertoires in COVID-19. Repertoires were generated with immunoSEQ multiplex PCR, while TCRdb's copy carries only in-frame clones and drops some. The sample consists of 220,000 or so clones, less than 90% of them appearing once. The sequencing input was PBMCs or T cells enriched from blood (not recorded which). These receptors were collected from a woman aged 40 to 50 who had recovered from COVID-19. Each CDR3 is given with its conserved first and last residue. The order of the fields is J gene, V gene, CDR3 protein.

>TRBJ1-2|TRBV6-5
CASNPTERSYGYTF
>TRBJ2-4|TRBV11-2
CASSLVLAKNIQYF
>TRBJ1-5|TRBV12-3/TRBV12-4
CASSSGQPQHF
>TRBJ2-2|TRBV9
CASSVPKAGNSTGELFF
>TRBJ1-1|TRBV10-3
CAISDDSVNTEAFF
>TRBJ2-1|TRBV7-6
CASSLKARSEQFF
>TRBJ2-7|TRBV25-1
CASSGQGLVYEQYF
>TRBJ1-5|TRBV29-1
CSVRTGMDQPQHF
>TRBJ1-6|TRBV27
CASTLAQGKGSPLHF
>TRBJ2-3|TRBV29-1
CSVIPSTDTQYF
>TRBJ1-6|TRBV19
CASSIGRFGDSPLHF
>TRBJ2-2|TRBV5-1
CASTDRDYVGELFF
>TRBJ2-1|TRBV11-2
CASSLRSGQGNEQFF
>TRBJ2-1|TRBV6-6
CASSRQAASSYNEQFF
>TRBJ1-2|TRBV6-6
CASRNRGSNGYTF
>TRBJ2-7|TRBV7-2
CASSPGTGTYEQYF
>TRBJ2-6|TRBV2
CASILESGANVLTF
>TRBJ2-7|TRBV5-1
CASSLLAGGLEQYF
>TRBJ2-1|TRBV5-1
CASSLRRGEQFF
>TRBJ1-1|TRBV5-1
CASSPRAGATEAFF
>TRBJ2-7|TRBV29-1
CSVYREGEQYF
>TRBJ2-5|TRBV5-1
CASSDRETQYF
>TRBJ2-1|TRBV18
CASSPSRYNEQFF
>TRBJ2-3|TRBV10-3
CAISDNLAGGINTQYF
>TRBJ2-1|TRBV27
CASSGPYNEQFF
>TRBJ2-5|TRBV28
CASSGGETQYF
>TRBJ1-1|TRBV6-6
CASSYSGQSNTEAFF
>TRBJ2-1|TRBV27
CASSLSPYGEQFF
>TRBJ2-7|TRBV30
CAWSGVRGYEQYF